This TCR beta chain was documented in a study of T cell repertoires in cytomegalovirus infection. At the level of the study: Shared public TCR beta signatures pointed to both CMV infection and a matching HLA type.

One entry per CDR3 protein, called by TCRdb with MiXCR from the reads. Altogether about 310,000 distinct CDR3 sequences are present, 15% to 20% being singletons, with the ten largest covering 12%. This clonotype occurred many times. Trimming removed 4 bases from V and 4 bases from J, with 17 bases in between. The CDR3 runs to 15 residues. The chain carries TRBV12-3 or TRBV12-4 and TRBJ2-7; D may be TRBD2 (7 bases). The sequence came from a human donor in good health (CMV status not recorded). Some clones in this sample may be carry-over from other donors' samples. Sequences were obtained from PBMCs. CDR3 residues: CASSSGEGMFYEQYF. The CDR3 coding sequence is TGTGCCAGCAGTTCAGGGGAGGGAATGTTTTACGAGCAGTACTTC.